Each of the 9 T cell receptor beta chains below was sequenced from the same sample in a study of cytomegalovirus exposure and HLA in healthy donors. The study ran its PCR with 60 Vbeta and 13 Jbeta primers. Libraries were prepared by immunoSEQ multiplex PCR; TCRdb keeps only in-frame clonotypes and omits some of them. The sample has 200,000 to 250,000 clones, about 86% seen once. Source material: PBMCs. Receptors originate from a woman in her fifties or sixties in good health and CMV-seropositive.

This clone was observed a handful of times. The chain uses TRBV28 and TRBJ2-1; weak D call: TRBD2 (5 bases). The germline CDR1 and CDR2 sequences are MDHEN and SYDVKM. This CDR3 spans 13 amino acids. The germline V and J ends were trimmed by 5 bases and 8 bases, with 13 bases remaining between them. The CDR3 nucleotides read TGTGCCAGCAGTCAGACCCGGGATGATGAGCAGTTCTTC. It codes for CASSQTRDDEQFF.

The J gene is TRBJ2-1, the V gene TRBV5-1, with D possibly being TRBD2 (6 bases). CDR3 length: 16 residues. Deletions cut 4 bases from V and 5 bases from J, with 19 bases between. The germline V gene encodes CDR1 SGHRS and CDR2 YFSETQ. In nucleotides, the CDR3 is TGCGCCAGCAGCCAGTCGGTTGGGCGGGGAAACAATGAGCAGTTCTTC. Residues: CASSQSVGRGNNEQFF.

The genes are TRBV5-1 and TRBJ1-1, with unresolved D. This CDR3 comprises 13 residues. V was shortened by 4 bases and J by 3 bases, with 10 bases between the two germline ends. Germline V lookup: CDR1 SGHRS, CDR2 YFSETQ. The CDR3 is CASSRGRDTEAFF. Here the CDR3 DNA reads TGCGCCAGCAGCCGAGGGAGAGACACTGAAGCTTTCTTT.

The chain uses TRBV4-2 and TRBJ2-4; TRBD1 aligns across 10 bases. The CDR3 runs 15 residues. Germline trimming cut 2 bases from V and 6 bases from J; bases unmatched to any gene: 4. CDR1 and CDR2 from the germline V gene are LGHNA and YNFKEQ. CDR3 in amino acids: CASSQPGTGANIQYF. In nucleotides, the CDR3 is TGTGCCAGCAGCCAACCCGGGACAGGGGCAAACATTCAGTACTTC.

This clone was seen once. This chain joins TRBV5-1 and TRBJ2-7; D call uncertain. V lost 0 bases, J lost 7 bases, and 11 bases lay in between. Germline assignment: CDR1 SGHRS and CDR2 YFSETQ. This CDR3 spans 13 amino acids. As DNA, the CDR3 is TGCGCCAGCAGCTTGGGTTACCATCAGGAGCAGTACTTC. Its translation is CASSLGYHQEQYF.

The rearrangement uses TRBV5-1 and TRBJ2-7; D possibly corresponds to TRBD2 (7 bases). V gave up 4 bases and J gave up 5 bases, with 16 bases separating them. This CDR3 is built from 14 residues. Germline assignment: CDR1 SGHRS and CDR2 YFSETQ. The CDR3 coding sequence is TGCGCCAGCAGCAGGAGGACTAGGGGGGACGAGCAGTACTTC. Translated: CASSRRTRGDEQYF.

V and J are TRBV5-1 and TRBJ2-1, with unresolved D. The length of the CDR3 is 14 residues. V was clipped by 0 bases and J by 0 bases, with 4 bases between them. Germline V gene sequence: CDR1 SGHRS, CDR2 YFSETQ. The CDR3 sequence is CASSLEYSYNEQFF. The CDR3 coding sequence is TGCGCCAGCAGCTTGGAATACTCCTACAATGAGCAGTTCTTC.

The chain carries TRBV19 and TRBJ2-1, with a tentative D call TRBD2 (5 bases). The CDR3 is 14 amino acids. The V gene lost 5 bases and the J gene lost 4 bases, with 12 bases spanning the gap. Germline lookup yields CDR1 LNHDA and CDR2 SQIVND (reference sequence). CDR3 nucleotides: TGTGCCAGTAGTGAGAATTGGAGGTACAATGAGCAGTTCTTC. Translated: CASSENWRYNEQFF.

The V and J genes are TRBV7-9 and TRBJ2-1, with D tentatively TRBD2 (5 bases). CDR1 and CDR2 (germline): SEHNR, FQNEAQ (reference sequence). Trimming took off 10 bases at V and 7 bases at J, with 17 bases between the two ends. This CDR3 region has 13 residues. For the CDR3, the DNA is TGTGCCACCTTTCGGACTCACGGAAATGAGCAGTTCTTC. Translated: CATFRTHGNEQFF.